This record covers a single T cell receptor beta chain. Its antigen is not identified. This entry belongs to a study of a mutant IDH1 vaccine in newly diagnosed glioma. Study-level information: Treated patients, 62.5% male and approximately 38% female, averaged about 40 years of age. Earlier care involved radiotherapy, temozolomide, or both, and the majority received both.

Data came from immunoSEQ multiplex PCR; TCRdb stores just in-frame clones and leaves some out. The sample has over 80,000 clones; 70% to 90% are singletons. Study outcomes and limitations: The occurrence of vaccine-induced immune responses was seen in 93.3% of patients.

Time point reported: baseline, week 1 (first vaccination visit). As for treatment: pre-vaccination baseline after standard-of-care therapy. Diagnosis in the donors showed new WHO grade 3 or 4 astrocytomas that were IDH1-mutant and ATRX-lost. The TCR sequence derives from a woman aged 45-65 years with glioma. Material: PBMCs, obtained from a glioma patient treated with radiotherapy, temozolomide or both.

The CDR3 loop reads CASSIPGTGEREQYF. In DNA, the CDR3 is TGCGCCAGCAGCATACCCGGGACAGGGGAAAGGGAGCAGTACTTC. The chain recombines TRBV5-1 with TRBJ2-7; 10 bases fit TRBD1. CDR1 is SGHRS, CDR2 YFSETQ, per germline. The CDR3 covers 15 residues. V lost 4 bases, J lost 7 bases, and 11 bases stayed unmatched. Together with reference TRBV5-1 and TRBJ2-7, the CDR3 gives the full variable domain: KAGVTQTPRYLIKTRGQQVTLSCSPISGHRSVSWYQQTPGQGLQFLFEYFSETQRNKGNFPGRFSGRQFSNSRSEMNVSTLELGDSALYLCASSIPGTGEREQYFGPGTRLTVT.